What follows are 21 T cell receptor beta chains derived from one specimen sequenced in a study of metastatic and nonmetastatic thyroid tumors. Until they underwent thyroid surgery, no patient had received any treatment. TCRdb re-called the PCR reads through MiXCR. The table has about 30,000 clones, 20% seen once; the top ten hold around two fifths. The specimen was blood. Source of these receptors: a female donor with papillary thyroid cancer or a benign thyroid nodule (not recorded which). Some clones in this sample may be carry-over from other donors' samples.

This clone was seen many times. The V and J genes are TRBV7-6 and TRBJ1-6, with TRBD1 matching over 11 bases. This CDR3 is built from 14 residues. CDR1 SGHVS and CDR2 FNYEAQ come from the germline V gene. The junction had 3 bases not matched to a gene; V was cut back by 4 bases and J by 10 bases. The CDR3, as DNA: TGTGCCAGCAGCTGGGGACAGGGGGACTCACCCCTCCACTTT. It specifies CASSWGQGDSPLHF.

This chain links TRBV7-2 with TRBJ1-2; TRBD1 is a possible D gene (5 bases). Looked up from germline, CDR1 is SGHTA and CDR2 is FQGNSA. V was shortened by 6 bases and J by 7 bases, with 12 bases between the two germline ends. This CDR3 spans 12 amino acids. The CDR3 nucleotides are TGTGCCAGCAGAAGGGCAGGGCTTGGCTACACCTTC. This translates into CASRRAGLGYTF.

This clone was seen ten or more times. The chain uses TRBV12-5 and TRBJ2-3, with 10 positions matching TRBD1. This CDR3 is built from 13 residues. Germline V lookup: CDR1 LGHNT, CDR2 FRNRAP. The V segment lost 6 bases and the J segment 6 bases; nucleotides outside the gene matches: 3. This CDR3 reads CASGPDRGDTQYF. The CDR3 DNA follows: TGTGCTAGTGGCCCGGACAGGGGGGATACGCAGTATTTT.

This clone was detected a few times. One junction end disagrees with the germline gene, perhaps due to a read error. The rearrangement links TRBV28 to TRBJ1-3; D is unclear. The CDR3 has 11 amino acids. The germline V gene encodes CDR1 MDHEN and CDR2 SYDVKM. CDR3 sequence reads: CAVSAGSTIYF. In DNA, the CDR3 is TGTGCCGTCAGCGCTGGAAGCACCATATATTTT.

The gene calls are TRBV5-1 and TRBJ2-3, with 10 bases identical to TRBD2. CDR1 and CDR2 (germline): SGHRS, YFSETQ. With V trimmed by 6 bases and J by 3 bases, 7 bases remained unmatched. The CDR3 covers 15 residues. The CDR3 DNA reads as TGCGCCAGCAACTCCGGGACTAGCGCGACAGATACGCAGTATTTT. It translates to CASNSGTSATDTQYF. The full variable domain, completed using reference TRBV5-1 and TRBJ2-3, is KAGVTQTPRYLIKTRGQQVTLSCSPISGHRSVSWYQQTPGQGLQFLFEYFSETQRNKGNFPGRFSGRQFSNSRSEMNVSTLELGDSALYLCASNSGTSATDTQYFGPGTRLTVL.

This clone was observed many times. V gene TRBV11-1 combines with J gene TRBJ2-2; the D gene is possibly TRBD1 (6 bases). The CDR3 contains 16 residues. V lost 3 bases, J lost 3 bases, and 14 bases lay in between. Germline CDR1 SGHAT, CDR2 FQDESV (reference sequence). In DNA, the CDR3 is TGTGCCAGCAGCTTTGCTGCAGGGGCCGACACCGGGGAGCTGTTTTTT. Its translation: CASSFAAGADTGELFF.

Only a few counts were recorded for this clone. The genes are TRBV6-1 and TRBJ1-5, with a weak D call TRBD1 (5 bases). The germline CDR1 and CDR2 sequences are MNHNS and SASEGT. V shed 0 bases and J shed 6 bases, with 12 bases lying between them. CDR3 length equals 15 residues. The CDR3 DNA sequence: TGTGCCAGCAGTGAAGCCTGGGGGGGTGGTCAGCCCCAGCATTTT. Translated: CASSEAWGGGQPQHF.

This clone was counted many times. The CDR3 nucleotides read TGTGCCAGTAGTATAGATTGGGACAGAAACACCGGGGAGCTGTTTTTT. This translates into CASSIDWDRNTGELFF. The chain joins TRBV19 to TRBJ2-2; 7 nucleotides line up with TRBD1. The V and J ends lost 0 bases and 2 bases, in that order; junction bases with no gene match: 3. The V gene's germline CDR1 is LNHDA and CDR2 SQIVND (reference sequence). This CDR3 spans 16 amino acids.

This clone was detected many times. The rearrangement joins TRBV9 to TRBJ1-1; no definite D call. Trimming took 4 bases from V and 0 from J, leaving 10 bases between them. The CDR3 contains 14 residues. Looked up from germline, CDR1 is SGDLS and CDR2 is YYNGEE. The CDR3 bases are TGTGCCAGCAGCCTTCGACCCATGAACACTGAAGCTTTCTTT. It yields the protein CASSLRPMNTEAFF.

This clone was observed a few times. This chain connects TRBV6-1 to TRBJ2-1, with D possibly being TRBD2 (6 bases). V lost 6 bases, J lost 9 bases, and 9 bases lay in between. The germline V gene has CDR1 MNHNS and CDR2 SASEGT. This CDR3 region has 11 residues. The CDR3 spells CASSRGSEQFF. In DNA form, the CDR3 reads TGTGCCAGCAGCCGGGGGAGTGAGCAGTTCTTC.

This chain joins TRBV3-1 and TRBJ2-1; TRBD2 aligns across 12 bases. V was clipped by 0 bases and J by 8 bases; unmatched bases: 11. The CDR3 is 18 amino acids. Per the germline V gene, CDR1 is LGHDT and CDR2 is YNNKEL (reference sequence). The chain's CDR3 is CASSQEPQTSGSGHEQFF. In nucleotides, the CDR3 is TGTGCCAGCAGCCAAGAGCCCCAGACTAGCGGGAGTGGGCATGAGCAGTTCTTC.

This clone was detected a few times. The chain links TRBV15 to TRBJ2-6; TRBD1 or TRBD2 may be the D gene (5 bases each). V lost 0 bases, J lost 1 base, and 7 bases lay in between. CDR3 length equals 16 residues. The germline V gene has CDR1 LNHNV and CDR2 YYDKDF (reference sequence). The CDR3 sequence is CATSREEGSGANVLTF. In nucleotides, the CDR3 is TGTGCCACCAGCAGAGAAGAGGGGTCTGGGGCCAACGTCCTGACTTTC.

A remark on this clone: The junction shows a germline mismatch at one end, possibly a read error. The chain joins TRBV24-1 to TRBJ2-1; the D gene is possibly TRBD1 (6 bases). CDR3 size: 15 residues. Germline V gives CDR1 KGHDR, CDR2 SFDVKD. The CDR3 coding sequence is TGTACCACCAGTGATTTCTCAGGGGTCTCCAATGAGCAGTTCTTC. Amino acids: CTTSDFSGVSNEQFF.

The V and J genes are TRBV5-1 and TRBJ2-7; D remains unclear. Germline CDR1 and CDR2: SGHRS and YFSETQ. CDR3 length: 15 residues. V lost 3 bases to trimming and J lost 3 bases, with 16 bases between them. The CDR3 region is CASSSGAAGSYEQYF. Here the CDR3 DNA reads TGCGCCAGCAGCTCTGGCGCGGCAGGTAGCTACGAGCAGTACTTC.

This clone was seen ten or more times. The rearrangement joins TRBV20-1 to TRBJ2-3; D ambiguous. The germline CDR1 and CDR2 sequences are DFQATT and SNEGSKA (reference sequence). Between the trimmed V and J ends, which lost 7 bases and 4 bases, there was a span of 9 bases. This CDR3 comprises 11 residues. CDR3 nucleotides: TGCAGTGTCTCTAGTGCAGATACGCAGTATTTT. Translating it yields CSVSSADTQYF.

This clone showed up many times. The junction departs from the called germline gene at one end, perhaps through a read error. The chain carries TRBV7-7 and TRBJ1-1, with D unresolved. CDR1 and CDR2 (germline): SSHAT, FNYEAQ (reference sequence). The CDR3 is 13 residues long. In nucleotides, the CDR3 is TGTGCTAGCAGCGCTCGCTTCAACACTGAAGCTTTCTTT. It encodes CASSARFNTEAFF.

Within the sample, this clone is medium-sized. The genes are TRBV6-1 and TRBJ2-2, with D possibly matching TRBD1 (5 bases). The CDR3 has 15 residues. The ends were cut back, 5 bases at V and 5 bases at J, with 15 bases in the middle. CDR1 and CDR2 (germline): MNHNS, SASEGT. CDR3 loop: CASSLSLDSTGELFF. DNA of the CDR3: TGTGCCAGCAGTCTATCCCTTGACAGTACCGGGGAGCTGTTTTTT.

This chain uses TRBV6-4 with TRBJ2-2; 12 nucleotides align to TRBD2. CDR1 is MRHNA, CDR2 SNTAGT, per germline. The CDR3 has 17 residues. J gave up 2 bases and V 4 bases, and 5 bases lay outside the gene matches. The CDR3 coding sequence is TGTGCCAGCAGTGCTACTAGCGGGGGGATAAACACCGGGGAGCTGTTTTTT. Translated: CASSATSGGINTGELFF.

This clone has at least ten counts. As DNA, the CDR3 is TGTGCCAGCAGCACCCGACAGGGGGGACAGCCCCAGCATTTT. This codes for CASSTRQGGQPQHF. The rearrangement links TRBV7-2 to TRBJ1-5; the match to TRBD1 covers 9 bases. The CDR3 consists of 14 residues. V was clipped by 5 bases and J by 7 bases; unmatched bases: 6. CDR1 is SGHTA, CDR2 FQGNSA, per germline.

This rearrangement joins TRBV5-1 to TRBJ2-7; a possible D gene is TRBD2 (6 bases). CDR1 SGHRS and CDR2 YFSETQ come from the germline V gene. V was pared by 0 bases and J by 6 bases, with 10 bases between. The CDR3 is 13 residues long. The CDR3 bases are TGCGCCAGCAGCTTGGCGGGAGTGGGCGAGCAGTACTTC. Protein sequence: CASSLAGVGEQYF.

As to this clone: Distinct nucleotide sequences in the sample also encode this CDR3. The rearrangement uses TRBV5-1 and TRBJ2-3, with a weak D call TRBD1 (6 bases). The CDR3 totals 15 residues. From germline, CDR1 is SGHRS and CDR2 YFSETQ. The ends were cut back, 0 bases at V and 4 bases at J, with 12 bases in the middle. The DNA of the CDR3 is TGCGCCAGCAGCTTGGGAGGGGGTGCCCCAGATACGCAGTATTTT. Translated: CASSLGGGAPDTQYF.